What follows describes a single T cell receptor beta chain. This record comes from a study of blood T cells in healthy people across ages. Through a sample-barcoded 5' primer and a J-beta primer mix, a second PCR was run for roughly 6 to 11 cycles. A single record per CDR3 protein comes from TCRdb applying MiXCR to the 5' RACE reads. The sample lists around 1,000,000 distinct CDR3 sequences, around two fifths seen once, with less than 15% in the top ten. Germline V gene lookup returns CDR1 SQVTM and CDR2 ANQGSEA. The CDR3 totals 15 residues. V was clipped by 2 bases and J by 4 bases, with 17 bases between them.

The specimen sequenced was blood. The chain employs TRBV29-1 and TRBJ1-1; D is uncertain. The sequence was obtained from a man aged 18-30 years in good health. The CDR3 sequence: CSVEPPKPWGTEAFF. As DNA, the CDR3 is TGCAGCGTTGAACCCCCGAAGCCTTGGGGCACTGAAGCTTTCTTT.